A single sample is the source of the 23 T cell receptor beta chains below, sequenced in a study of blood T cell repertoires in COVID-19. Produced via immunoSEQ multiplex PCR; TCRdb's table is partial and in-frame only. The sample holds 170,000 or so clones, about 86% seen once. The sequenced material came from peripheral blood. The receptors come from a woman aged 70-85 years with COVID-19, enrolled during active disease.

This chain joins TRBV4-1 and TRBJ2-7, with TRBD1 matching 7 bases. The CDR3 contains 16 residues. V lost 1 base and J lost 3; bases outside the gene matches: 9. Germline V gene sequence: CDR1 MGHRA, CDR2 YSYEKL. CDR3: CASSQVLRDSDYEQYF. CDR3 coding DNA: TGCGCCAGCAGCCAAGTTCTCCGGGACAGCGACTACGAGCAGTACTTC.

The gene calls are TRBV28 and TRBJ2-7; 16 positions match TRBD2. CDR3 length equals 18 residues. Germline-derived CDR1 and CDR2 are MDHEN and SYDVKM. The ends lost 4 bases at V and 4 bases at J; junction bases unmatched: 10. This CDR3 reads CASSSGLAGGTWGYEQYF. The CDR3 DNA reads TGTGCCAGCAGTTCGGGACTAGCGGGAGGGACTTGGGGTTACGAGCAGTACTTC. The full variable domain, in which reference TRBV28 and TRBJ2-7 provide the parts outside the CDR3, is DVKVTQSSRYLVKRTGEKVFLECVQDMDHENMFWYRQDPGLGLRLIYFSYDVKMKEKGDIPEGYSVSREKKERFSLILESASTNQTSMYLCASSSGLAGGTWGYEQYFGPGTRLTVT.

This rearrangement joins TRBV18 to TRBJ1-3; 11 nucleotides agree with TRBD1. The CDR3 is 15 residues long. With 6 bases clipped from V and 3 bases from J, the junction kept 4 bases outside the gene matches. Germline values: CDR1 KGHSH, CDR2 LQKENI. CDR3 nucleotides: TGTGCCAGCTCGCGCGGGACAGGGGGTGGAAACACCATATATTTT. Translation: CASSRGTGGGNTIYF.

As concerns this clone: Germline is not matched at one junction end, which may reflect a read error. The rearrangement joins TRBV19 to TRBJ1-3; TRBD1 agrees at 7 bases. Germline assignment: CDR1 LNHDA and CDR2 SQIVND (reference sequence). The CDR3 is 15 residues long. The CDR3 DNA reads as TGTGCCAGTAGTGTAGACAGGGAAAGGGGAAACACCATATATTTT. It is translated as CASSVDRERGNTIYF.

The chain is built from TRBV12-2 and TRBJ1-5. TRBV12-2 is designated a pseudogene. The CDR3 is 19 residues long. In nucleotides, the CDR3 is TGTGCAAGTCGCTTAGTTACTATGAGAGGTGAGACTAGCAATCAGCCCCAGCATTTT. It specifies CASRLVTMRGETSNQPQHF.

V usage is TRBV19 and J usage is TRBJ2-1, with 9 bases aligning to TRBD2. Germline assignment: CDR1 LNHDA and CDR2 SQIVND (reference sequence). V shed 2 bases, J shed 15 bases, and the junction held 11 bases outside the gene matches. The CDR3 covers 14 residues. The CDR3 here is CASSITWREGHPFF. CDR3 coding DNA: TGTGCCAGTAGTATAACCTGGCGGGAGGGCCACCCGTTCTTC.

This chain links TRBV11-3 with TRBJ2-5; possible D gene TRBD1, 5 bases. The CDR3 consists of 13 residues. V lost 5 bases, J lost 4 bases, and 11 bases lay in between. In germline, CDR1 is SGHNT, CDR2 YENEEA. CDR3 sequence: CASSPGAPETQYF. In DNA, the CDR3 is TGTGCCAGCAGCCCTGGGGCTCCAGAGACCCAGTACTTC.

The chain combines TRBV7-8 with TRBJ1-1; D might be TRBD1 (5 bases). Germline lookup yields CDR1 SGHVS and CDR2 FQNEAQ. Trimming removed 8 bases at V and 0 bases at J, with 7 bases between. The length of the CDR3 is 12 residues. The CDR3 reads CASGAVNTEAFF. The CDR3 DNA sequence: TGTGCCAGCGGGGCTGTGAACACTGAAGCTTTCTTT.

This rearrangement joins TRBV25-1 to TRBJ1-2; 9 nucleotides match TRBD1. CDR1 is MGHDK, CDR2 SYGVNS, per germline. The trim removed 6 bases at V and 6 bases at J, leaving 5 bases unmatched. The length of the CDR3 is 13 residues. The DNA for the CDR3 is TGTGCCAGCAGAGGGACAGGGACTAATGGCTACACCTTC. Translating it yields CASRGTGTNGYTF.

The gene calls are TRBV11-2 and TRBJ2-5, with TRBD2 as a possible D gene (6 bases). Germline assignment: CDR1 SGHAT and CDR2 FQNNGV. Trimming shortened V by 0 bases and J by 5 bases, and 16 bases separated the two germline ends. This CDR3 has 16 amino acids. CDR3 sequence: CASSLDPGGIGETQYF. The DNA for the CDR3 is TGTGCCAGCAGCTTAGATCCAGGCGGGATAGGGGAGACCCAGTACTTC.

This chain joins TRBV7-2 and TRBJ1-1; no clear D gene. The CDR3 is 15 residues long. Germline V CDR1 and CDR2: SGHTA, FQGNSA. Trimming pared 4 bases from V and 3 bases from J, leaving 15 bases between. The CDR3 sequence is CASSSLRPSDTEAFF. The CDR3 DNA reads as TGTGCCAGCAGCTCCCTGCGGCCGAGCGACACTGAAGCTTTCTTT.

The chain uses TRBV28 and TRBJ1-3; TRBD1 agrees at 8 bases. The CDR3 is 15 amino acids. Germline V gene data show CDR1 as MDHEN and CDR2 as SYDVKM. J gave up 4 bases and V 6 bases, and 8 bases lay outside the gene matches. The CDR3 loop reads CASSRWTGRGNTIYF. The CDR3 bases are TGTGCCAGCAGCCGCTGGACAGGGCGAGGAAACACCATATATTTT.

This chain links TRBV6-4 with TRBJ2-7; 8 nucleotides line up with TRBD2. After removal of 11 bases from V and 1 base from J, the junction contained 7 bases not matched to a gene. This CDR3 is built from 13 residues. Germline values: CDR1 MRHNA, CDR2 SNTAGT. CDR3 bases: TGTGCCGTCCGAGCGGGAGAATCCTACGAGCAGTACTTC. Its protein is CAVRAGESYEQYF.

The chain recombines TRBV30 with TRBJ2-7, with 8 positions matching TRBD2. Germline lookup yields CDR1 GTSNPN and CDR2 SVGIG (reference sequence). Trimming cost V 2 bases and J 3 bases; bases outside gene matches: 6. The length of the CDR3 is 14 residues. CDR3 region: CAWSTGGAGYEQYF. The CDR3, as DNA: TGTGCCTGGAGTACCGGGGGGGCGGGCTACGAGCAGTACTTC.

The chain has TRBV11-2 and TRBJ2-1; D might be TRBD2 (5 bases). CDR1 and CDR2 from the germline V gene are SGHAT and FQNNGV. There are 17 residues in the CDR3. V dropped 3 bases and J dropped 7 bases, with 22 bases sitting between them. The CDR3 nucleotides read TGTGCCAGCAGCTTGAAACCGACCGGGATTCCGATTAATGAGCAGTTCTTC. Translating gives CASSLKPTGIPINEQFF.

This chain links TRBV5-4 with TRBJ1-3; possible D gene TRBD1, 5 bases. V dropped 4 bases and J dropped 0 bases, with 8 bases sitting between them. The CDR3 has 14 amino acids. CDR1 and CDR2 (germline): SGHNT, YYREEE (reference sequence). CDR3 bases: TGTGCCAGCAGCATACAGGCCTCTGGAAACACCATATATTTT. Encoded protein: CASSIQASGNTIYF.

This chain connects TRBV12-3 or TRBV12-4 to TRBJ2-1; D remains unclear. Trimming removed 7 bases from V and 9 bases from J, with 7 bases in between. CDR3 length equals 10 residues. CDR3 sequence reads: CASKALEQFF. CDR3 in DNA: TGTGCCAGCAAAGCGCTTGAGCAGTTCTTC.

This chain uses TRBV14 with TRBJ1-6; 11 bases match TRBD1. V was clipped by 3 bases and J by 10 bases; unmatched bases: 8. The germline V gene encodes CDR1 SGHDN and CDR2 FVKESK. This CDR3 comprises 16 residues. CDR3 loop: CASSHTSDRGRSPLHF. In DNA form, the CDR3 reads TGTGCCAGCAGCCACACATCGGACAGGGGGCGATCACCCCTCCACTTT.

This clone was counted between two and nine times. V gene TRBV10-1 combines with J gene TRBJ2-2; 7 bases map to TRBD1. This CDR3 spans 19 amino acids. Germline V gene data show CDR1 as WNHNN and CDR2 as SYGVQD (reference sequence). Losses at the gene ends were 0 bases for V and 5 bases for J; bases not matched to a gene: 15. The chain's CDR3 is CASSESGDRACTWTGELFF. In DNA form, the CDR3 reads TGCGCCAGCAGTGAGTCGGGTGACAGGGCTTGTACCTGGACCGGGGAGCTGTTTTTT.

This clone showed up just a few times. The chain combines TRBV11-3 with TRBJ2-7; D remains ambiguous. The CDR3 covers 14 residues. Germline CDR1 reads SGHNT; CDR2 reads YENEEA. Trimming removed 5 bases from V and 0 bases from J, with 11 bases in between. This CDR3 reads CASSAGSVSYEQYF. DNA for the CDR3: TGTGCCAGCAGCGCCGGGTCAGTCTCCTACGAGCAGTACTTC.

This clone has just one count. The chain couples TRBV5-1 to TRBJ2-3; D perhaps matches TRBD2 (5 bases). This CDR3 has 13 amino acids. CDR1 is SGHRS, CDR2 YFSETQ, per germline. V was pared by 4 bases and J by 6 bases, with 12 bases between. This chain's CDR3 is CASSDGLLDTQYF. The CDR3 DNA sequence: TGCGCCAGCAGCGACGGACTTTTGGATACGCAGTATTTT. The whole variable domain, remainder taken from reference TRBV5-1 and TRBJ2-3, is KAGVTQTPRYLIKTRGQQVTLSCSPISGHRSVSWYQQTPGQGLQFLFEYFSETQRNKGNFPGRFSGRQFSNSRSEMNVSTLELGDSALYLCASSDGLLDTQYFGPGTRLTVL.

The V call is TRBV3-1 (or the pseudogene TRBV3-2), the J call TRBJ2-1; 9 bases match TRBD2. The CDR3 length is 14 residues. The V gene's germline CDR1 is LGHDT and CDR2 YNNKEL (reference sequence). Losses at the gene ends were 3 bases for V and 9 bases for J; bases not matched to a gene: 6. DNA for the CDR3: TGTGCCAGCAGCCACGGCGGGAGGGCGGCTGAGCAGTTCTTC. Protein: CASSHGGRAAEQFF.

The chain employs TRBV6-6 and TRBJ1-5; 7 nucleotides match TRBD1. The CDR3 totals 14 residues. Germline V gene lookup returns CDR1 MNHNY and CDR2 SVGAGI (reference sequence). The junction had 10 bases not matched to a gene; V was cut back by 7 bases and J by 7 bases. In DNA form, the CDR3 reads TGTGCCAGCAATTTCGGACAGGCCTTACAGCCCCAGCATTTT. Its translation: CASNFGQALQPQHF.